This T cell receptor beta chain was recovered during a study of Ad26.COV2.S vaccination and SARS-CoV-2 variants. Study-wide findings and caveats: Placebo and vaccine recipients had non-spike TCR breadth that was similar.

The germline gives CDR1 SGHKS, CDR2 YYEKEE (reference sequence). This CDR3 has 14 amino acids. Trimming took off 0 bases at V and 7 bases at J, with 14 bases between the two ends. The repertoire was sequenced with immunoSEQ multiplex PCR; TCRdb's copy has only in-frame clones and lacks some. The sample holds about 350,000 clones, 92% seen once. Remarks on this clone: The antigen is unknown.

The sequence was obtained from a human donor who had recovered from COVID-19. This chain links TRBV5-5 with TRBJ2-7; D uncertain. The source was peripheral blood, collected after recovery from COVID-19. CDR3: CASSLERPSGEQYF. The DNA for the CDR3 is TGTGCCAGCAGCTTGGAACGGCCCTCCGGAGAGCAGTACTTC.